The 23 T cell receptor beta chains below come from one sample, sequenced in a study of shared clonotypes between healthy human individuals. TCRdb's copy holds only in-frame clones and misses some; the assay was immunoSEQ multiplex PCR. Of approximately 720,000 clones in the sample, less than 80% were seen once. Sequencing was performed on memory CD4+ T cells sorted from blood. Specified subset: CD45RA-negative fraction. The receptors originated from a woman aged 25-40 years in good health.

The chain couples TRBV11-2 to TRBJ2-5; 10 nucleotides agree with TRBD1. CDR1 SGHAT and CDR2 FQNNGV come from the germline V gene. The CDR3 contains 13 residues. V trimming: 5 bases; J trimming: 13 bases; junction bases outside the gene matches: 10. Here the CDR3 reads CASSTTGGLRSYF. Written as DNA, the CDR3 is TGTGCCAGCAGCACGACAGGGGGCCTTCGATCGTACTTC.

The chain has TRBV5-1 and TRBJ1-2, with 10 positions matching TRBD1. Per germline, CDR1 SGHRS and CDR2 YFSETQ. V gave up 5 bases and J gave up 1 base; unmatched junction bases: 5. There are 15 residues in the CDR3. The CDR3 region is CASRQTGGSNYGYTF. Written as DNA, the CDR3 is TGCGCCAGCAGACAGACAGGGGGCAGTAACTATGGCTACACCTTC.

This chain uses TRBV5-5 with TRBJ1-5; no definite D call. The CDR3 sequence is 15 residues long. Germline-derived CDR1 and CDR2 are SGHKS and YYEKEE (reference sequence). V lost 4 bases to trimming and J lost 1 base, with 12 bases between them. CDR3 sequence reads: CASSQLGGSNQPQHF. For the CDR3, the DNA is TGTGCCAGCAGCCAACTTGGCGGGAGCAATCAGCCCCAGCATTTT.

The DNA of the CDR3 is TGCGCCAGCAGCGCATCCGGGACAGTGGACCAAGAGACCCAGTACTTC. It encodes CASSASGTVDQETQYF. V and J are TRBV5-1 and TRBJ2-5; TRBD1 aligns across 7 bases. The CDR3 has 16 amino acids. Germline V gives CDR1 SGHRS, CDR2 YFSETQ. The ends lost 4 bases at V and 0 bases at J; junction bases unmatched: 9.

CDR3 in DNA: TGTGCCTGGAGGTCCGGGGCAGATACGCAGTATTTT. Encoded protein: CAWRSGADTQYF. V usage is TRBV30 and J usage is TRBJ2-3, with a possible D match to TRBD2 (5 bases). Germline CDR1 reads GTSNPN; CDR2 reads SVGIG (reference sequence). This CDR3 is 12 amino acids long. V lost 3 bases and J 4 bases, leaving 8 bases between the germline ends.

This chain uses TRBV7-9 with TRBJ1-2; TRBD1 matches 8 bases. V shed 5 bases, J shed 3 bases, and the junction held 17 bases outside the gene matches. CDR3 length: 18 amino acids. CDR1 SEHNR and CDR2 FQNEAQ come from the germline V gene (reference sequence). The DNA of the CDR3 is TGTGCCAGCAGCGACGGACAGGGTCCAACGCCTACCTACTATGGCTACACCTTC. Its protein is CASSDGQGPTPTYYGYTF.

This chain joins TRBV19 and TRBJ1-5; 8 bases agree with TRBD1. Germline loops: CDR1 LNHDA, CDR2 SQIVND (reference sequence). Trimming cost V 6 bases and J 3 bases; bases outside gene matches: 7. The CDR3 is made up of 15 amino acids. The DNA of the CDR3 is TGTGCCAGTAGCATCACGGACAGGGACAATCAGCCCCAGCATTTT. Its protein product is CASSITDRDNQPQHF.

V is TRBV2 and J is TRBJ2-2; 9 nucleotides align to TRBD1. Losses at the gene ends were 5 bases for V and 9 bases for J; bases not matched to a gene: 16. Germline V lookup: CDR1 SNHLY, CDR2 FYNNEI. This CDR3 spans 17 amino acids. CDR3 nucleotides: TGTGCCAGCAGTACCGCTCGGACAGGGGACGGTCTCTGGGAGCTGTTTTTT. Protein: CASSTARTGDGLWELFF.

CDR3 nucleotides: TGTGCCAGCAGCTCCCAGTCCGACACTGAAGCTTTCTTT. The encoded protein is CASSSQSDTEAFF. The chain is built from TRBV7-3 and TRBJ1-1; D remains ambiguous. V was cut by 4 bases and J by 3 bases, with 9 bases left in between. CDR3 length: 13 residues. Per the germline V gene, CDR1 is SGHTA and CDR2 is FQGTGA.

In its sample, this clone was seen once. This chain joins TRBV10-3 and TRBJ2-3, with TRBD1 matching over 7 bases. Trimming took 11 bases from V and 10 from J; bases not matched to a gene: 12. CDR3 size: 12 residues. Germline-derived CDR1 and CDR2 are ENHRY and SYGVKD. The CDR3 region is CASESGDRAQYF. The CDR3 DNA sequence: TGTGCCTCCGAATCGGGCGACAGGGCGCAGTATTTT.

This clone came up a few times. The rearrangement joins TRBV18 to TRBJ2-4; D unresolved. Germline V gene data show CDR1 as KGHSH and CDR2 as LQKENI. V was pared by 3 bases and J by 9 bases, with 6 bases between. The CDR3 has 11 amino acids. CDR3 DNA: TGTGCCAGCTCACCGGGCCTCATTCAGTACTTC. Protein: CASSPGLIQYF. The full variable domain, rest sourced from reference TRBV18 and TRBJ2-4, is NAGVMQNPRHLVRRRGQEARLRCSPMKGHSHVYWYRQLPEEGLKFMVYLQKENIIDESGMPKERFSAEFPKEGPSILRIQQVVRGDSAAYFCASSPGLIQYFGAGTRLSVL.

V and J are TRBV27 and TRBJ2-7; 9 nucleotides align to TRBD1. The germline CDR1 and CDR2 sequences are MNHEY and SMNVEV (reference sequence). With V trimmed by 5 bases and J by 1 base, 3 bases remained unmatched. The CDR3 runs 14 residues. CDR3: CASSTGGTSYEQYF. The CDR3 DNA sequence: TGTGCCAGCAGTACAGGGGGCACGTCCTACGAGCAGTACTTC.

This clone came up a few times. Other DNA variants within this sample encode the same CDR3. The chain recombines TRBV19 with TRBJ1-5; D gene unclear. The CDR3 extends over 12 amino acids. CDR1 and CDR2 (germline): LNHDA, SQIVND (reference sequence). V was shortened by 3 bases and J by 3 bases, with 3 bases between the two germline ends. This CDR3 is CASSIPNQPQHF. DNA of the CDR3: TGTGCCAGTAGTATCCCCAATCAGCCCCAGCATTTT.

The rearrangement links TRBV10-2 to TRBJ2-1, with D perhaps assigned TRBD1 or TRBD2 (6 bases each). The CDR3 runs 18 residues. V dropped 6 bases and J dropped 0 bases, with 21 bases sitting between them. Per germline, CDR1 WSHSY and CDR2 SAAADI. DNA for the CDR3: TGCGCCAGCAGATTTCGGGCAGGGGAGGCTCGCTCCTACAATGAGCAGTTCTTC. It is translated as CASRFRAGEARSYNEQFF.

This clone was seen a handful of times. The V call is TRBV14, the J call TRBJ2-7; D may be TRBD1 (7 bases). Trimming cost V 4 bases and J 6 bases, with 16 bases left between them. The CDR3 contains 14 residues. Germline V gives CDR1 SGHDN, CDR2 FVKESK. CDR3 sequence: CASSLRGVQFEQYF. CDR3 bases: TGTGCCAGCAGCCTCAGGGGGGTTCAGTTCGAGCAGTACTTC.

The rearrangement joins TRBV7-8 to TRBJ1-4; the D gene is possibly TRBD1 (5 bases). CDR1 SGHVS and CDR2 FQNEAQ come from the germline V gene. The CDR3 is 14 residues long. V was trimmed by 2 bases and J by 5 bases, leaving 9 bases between them. The CDR3 here is CASSLQGLNEKLFF. CDR3 bases: TGTGCCAGCAGCTTACAGGGATTAAATGAAAAACTGTTTTTT.

The V and J genes are TRBV11-3 and TRBJ2-2; 8 positions match TRBD2. This CDR3 contains 18 residues. Germline assignment: CDR1 SGHNT and CDR2 YENEEA. The trim removed 5 bases at V and 3 bases at J, leaving 14 bases unmatched. In DNA form, the CDR3 reads TGTGCCAGCAGCCGAACCCTGGGGGTTAGCGGGGACACCGGGGAGCTGTTTTTT. Amino acids: CASSRTLGVSGDTGELFF.

The genes are TRBV28 and TRBJ1-5; D is uncertain. CDR3 size: 14 residues. V lost 5 bases, J lost 10 bases, and 18 bases lay in between. The germline CDR1 and CDR2 sequences are MDHEN and SYDVKM. CDR3 sequence (DNA): TGTGCCAGCAGTACGGAGCTGATCCATAGCCCCCAGCATTTT. It specifies CASSTELIHSPQHF.

This clone was detected a few times. The chain joins TRBV27 to TRBJ2-1; possible D gene TRBD1, 6 bases. Per the germline V gene, CDR1 is MNHEY and CDR2 is SMNVEV (reference sequence). Deletions cut 0 bases from V and 1 base from J, with 13 bases between. This CDR3 is 17 amino acids long. In DNA form, the CDR3 reads TGTGCCAGCAGTTTATCCCTAGGGGGAAGGTCCTACAATGAGCAGTTCTTC. Translation: CASSLSLGGRSYNEQFF.

This clone came up many times. The chain uses TRBV7-9 and TRBJ1-2, with D unclear. CDR1 is SEHNR and CDR2 is FQNEAQ in the germline V gene (reference sequence). The V end was cut by 6 bases, the J end by 7 bases, with 12 bases between. This CDR3 has 12 residues. CDR3 DNA: TGTGCCAGCAGACCGTACGGCGCTGGCTACACCTTC. It translates to CASRPYGAGYTF. The full variable domain, completed using reference TRBV7-9 and TRBJ1-2, is DTGVSQNPRHKITKRGQNVTFRCDPISEHNRLYWYRQTLGQGPEFLTYFQNEAQLEKSRLLSDRFSAERPKGSFSTLEIQRTEQGDSAMYLCASRPYGAGYTFGSGTRLTVV.

The DNA for the CDR3 is TGTGCCAGCAGTTTTAGGTCTAGCGGGTTCGGGGAGCAGTACTTC. Translated, it gives CASSFRSSGFGEQYF. The rearrangement joins TRBV27 to TRBJ2-7; 8 bases map to TRBD2. The CDR3 loop spans 15 amino acids. The germline CDR1 and CDR2 sequences are MNHEY and SMNVEV (reference sequence). After removal of 3 bases from V and 7 bases from J, the junction contained 11 bases not matched to a gene.

The chain links TRBV7-2 to TRBJ1-2; D remains unclear. The CDR3 consists of 14 residues. The germline V gene has CDR1 SGHTA and CDR2 FQGNSA. The ends were cut back, 5 bases at V and 8 bases at J, with 18 bases in the middle. The CDR3 sequence is CASSRADYSGGYTF. The CDR3 coding sequence is TGTGCCAGCAGCCGCGCAGATTACTCGGGGGGCTACACCTTC.

V usage is TRBV19 and J usage is TRBJ1-4; D gene unclear. The CDR3 length is 15 residues. Between the trimmed V and J ends, which lost 6 bases and 7 bases, there was a span of 18 bases. Germline assignment: CDR1 LNHDA and CDR2 SQIVND (reference sequence). The CDR3 nucleotides are TGTGCCAGTAGCCAGGCTGGATCGGCGGTTGAAAAACTGTTTTTT. Residues: CASSQAGSAVEKLFF.